This TCR beta chain was sequenced in a study of T cell changes during pregnancy in multiple sclerosis. Clones were sequenced by immunoSEQ multiplex PCR, and TCRdb holds only the in-frame ones, with some missing. The sample lists around 51,000 clones, 93% seen once, with about 2% in the top ten. The origin of this receptor is a female donor with multiple sclerosis, enrolled in a pregnancy study. Sequencing was performed on peripheral blood, taken in the second trimester of pregnancy.

The CDR3 DNA follows: TGTGCCAGCACCGAGGTGACTAACTATGGCTACACCTTC. It translates to CASTEVTNYGYTF. V gene TRBV6-1 combines with J gene TRBJ1-2; D remains ambiguous. The CDR3 sequence is 13 residues long. Looked up from germline, CDR1 is MNHNS and CDR2 is SASEGT. V lost 7 bases and J 0 bases, leaving 9 bases between the germline ends.